The T cell receptor (beta chain) described here comes from a study of blood T cell repertoires in COVID-19. Study-level information: Specimens from acute and convalescent COVID-19 originated in the United States, Italy and Spain. The analysed material was cDNA or gDNA that came from T cells, B-cell-depleted T cells, or PBMCs.

Original methodology: Nucleated cell counts were estimated from reference gene primer amplification. Measured with immunoSEQ multiplex PCR; TCRdb has only the in-frame clones, and not every one. The V and J calls and clone size come from that table; D and trimming were worked out from the DNA. The sample consists of roughly 250,000 clones, over 75% of them appearing once. V shed 5 bases and J 4 bases; nucleotides not matched to a gene: 5. Germline CDR1 reads MNHEY; CDR2 reads SVGAGI. CDR3 length: 14 residues. The sequenced material came from peripheral blood. The receptor comes from a woman in her 40s who had recovered from COVID-19. This chain links TRBV6-5 with TRBJ1-1, with 9 positions matching TRBD1. The CDR3 DNA reads TGTGCCAGCAGTACAGGGGGCTTGATCACTGAAGCTTTCTTT. This encodes CASSTGGLITEAFF.